This passage covers 28 T cell receptor beta chains from one sample sequenced in a study of blood T cell repertoires in COVID-19. TCRdb's table, derived via immunoSEQ multiplex PCR, lists solely in-frame clones and lacks some. The data contain roughly 51,000 clones, over 80% of them singletons. The sequenced sample consisted of peripheral blood. All receptors come from an older woman with active or convalescent COVID-19.

V and J are TRBV5-1 and TRBJ2-1; D might be TRBD2 (5 bases). Trimming removed 0 bases at V and 5 bases at J, with 9 bases between. The CDR3 is 14 amino acids. In germline, CDR1 is SGHRS, CDR2 YFSETQ. CDR3 sequence (DNA): TGCGCCAGCAGCTTGGGTCTAGCCGACAATGAGCAGTTCTTC. Translated, it gives CASSLGLADNEQFF.

The V and J genes are TRBV28 and TRBJ1-4; D gene unclear. CDR1 is MDHEN, CDR2 SYDVKM, per germline. V gave up 6 bases and J gave up 4 bases, with 9 bases separating them. This CDR3 has 13 residues. CDR3 bases: TGTGCCAGCAGAGATGCTAGTAATGAAAAACTGTTTTTT. It specifies CASRDASNEKLFF. The full variable domain, its missing parts supplied by reference TRBV28 and TRBJ1-4, is DVKVTQSSRYLVKRTGEKVFLECVQDMDHENMFWYRQDPGLGLRLIYFSYDVKMKEKGDIPEGYSVSREKKERFSLILESASTNQTSMYLCASRDASNEKLFFGSGTQLSVL.

The chain combines TRBV5-1 with TRBJ2-6; tentative D call: TRBD2 (7 bases). V lost 7 bases, J lost 2 bases, and 13 bases lay in between. The CDR3 has 15 residues. In germline, CDR1 is SGHRS, CDR2 YFSETQ. DNA for the CDR3: TGCGCCAGCTCGATCGGGGGGCCTGGGGCCAACGTCCTGACTTTC. It yields the protein CASSIGGPGANVLTF.

The V gene is TRBV29-1, the J gene TRBJ2-7; weak D call: TRBD2 (5 bases). Germline V lookup: CDR1 SQVTM, CDR2 ANQGSEA. The CDR3 loop spans 13 amino acids. Between the trimmed V and J ends, which lost 7 bases and 2 bases, there was a span of 15 bases. The CDR3 coding sequence is TGCAGCGGCCAACTTGAGGGAACCTACGAGCAGTACTTC. It is translated as CSGQLEGTYEQYF.

V is TRBV29-1 and J is TRBJ2-7, with TRBD1 matching over 7 bases. The CDR3 runs to 13 residues. The junction had 6 bases not matched to a gene; V was cut back by 6 bases and J by 1 base. CDR1 and CDR2 from the germline V gene are SQVTM and ANQGSEA. The CDR3: CSVKDRPSYEQYF. CDR3 DNA: TGCAGCGTCAAGGACAGGCCTTCCTACGAGCAGTACTTC.

As for this clone: This specimen includes other DNA sequences encoding the same CDR3. The rearrangement links TRBV28 to TRBJ1-1; the D gene is possibly TRBD1 (5 bases). The V gene's germline CDR1 is MDHEN and CDR2 SYDVKM. This CDR3 has 12 amino acids. Trimming left V 2 bases short and J 5 bases short, with 6 bases between. In nucleotides, the CDR3 is TGTGCCAGCAGTTTACGGGGGACTGAAGCTTTCTTT. Translated, it gives CASSLRGTEAFF.

The chain has TRBV7-2 and TRBJ1-3; D unresolved. V was clipped by 1 base and J by 2 bases, with 12 bases between them. The CDR3 covers 16 residues. Germline CDR1 SGHTA, CDR2 FQGNSA. For the CDR3, the DNA is TGTGCCAGCAGCTTAGTGGCGGGAGGAGCTGGAAACACCATATATTTT. It specifies CASSLVAGGAGNTIYF.

The rearrangement uses TRBV10-1 and TRBJ1-3; D gene uncertain. The CDR3 runs to 15 residues. Trimming cost V 4 bases and J 0 bases, with 10 bases left between them. Germline CDR1 reads WNHNN; CDR2 reads SYGVQD (reference sequence). CDR3 residues: CASSGGRLSGNTIYF. CDR3 nucleotides: TGCGCCAGCAGTGGCGGCCGACTCTCTGGAAACACCATATATTTT.

The DNA for the CDR3 is TGTGCCAGCAGCTTAGCAGGGGACAGGCAGCCCCAGCATTTT. Encoded protein: CASSLAGDRQPQHF. V gene TRBV5-5 combines with J gene TRBJ1-5; the match to TRBD1 covers 8 bases. The germline CDR1 and CDR2 sequences are SGHKS and YYEKEE (reference sequence). The length of the CDR3 is 14 residues. The V segment lost 2 bases and the J segment 7 bases; nucleotides outside the gene matches: 5.

CDR3 amino acids: CASSLTGTASNQPQHF. The CDR3, as DNA: TGTGCCAGTAGCCTTACCGGGACAGCGAGCAATCAGCCCCAGCATTTT. This rearrangement joins TRBV19 to TRBJ1-5; 7 bases map to TRBD1. Germline-derived CDR1 and CDR2 are LNHDA and SQIVND (reference sequence). V gave up 6 bases and J gave up 1 base; unmatched junction bases: 9. This CDR3 is 16 amino acids long. The entire variable domain, with the rest obtained from reference TRBV19 and TRBJ1-5, is as follows: DGGITQSPKYLFRKEGQNVTLSCEQNLNHDAMYWYRQDPGQGLRLIYYSQIVNDFQKGDIAEGYSVSREKKESFPLTVTSAQKNPTAFYLCASSLTGTASNQPQHFGDGTRLSIL.

The sample holds one count of this clone. The rearrangement joins TRBV29-1 to TRBJ1-5; D uncertain. CDR3 length: 13 residues. V was clipped by 4 bases and J by 4 bases, with 11 bases between them. Per germline, CDR1 SQVTM and CDR2 ANQGSEA. Written as DNA, the CDR3 is TGCAGCGTTGGGCGGGATAGAAATCAGCCCCAGCATTTT. This sequence encodes CSVGRDRNQPQHF.

The chain couples TRBV28 to TRBJ1-4; maybe TRBD1 (6 bases). Germline-derived CDR1 and CDR2 are MDHEN and SYDVKM. The ends were cut back, 4 bases at V and 3 bases at J, with 12 bases in the middle. CDR3 length: 15 residues. CDR3 sequence (DNA): TGTGCCAGCAGTTCACCGGACAGCTCTAATGAAAAACTGTTTTTT. It specifies CASSSPDSSNEKLFF.

This clone appeared once. The chain employs TRBV9 and TRBJ2-3, with 7 bases matching TRBD2. The J segment lost 1 base and the V segment lost 0 bases, leaving 2 bases of the junction unmatched. Germline V gene lookup returns CDR1 SGDLS and CDR2 YYNGEE. The CDR3 sequence is 15 residues long. CDR3 DNA: TGTGCCAGCAGCGTAGAGGGAGGGGGCACAGATACGCAGTATTTT. Amino acids: CASSVEGGGTDTQYF. The full variable domain, rest sourced from reference TRBV9 and TRBJ2-3, is DSGVTQTPKHLITATGQRVTLRCSPRSGDLSVYWYQQSLDQGLQFLIQYYNGEERAKGNILERFSAQQFPDLHSELNLSSLELGDSALYFCASSVEGGGTDTQYFGPGTRLTVL.

The chain recombines TRBV29-1 with TRBJ2-7, with 8 bases that match TRBD2. V lost 6 bases to trimming and J lost 3 bases; unmatched junction nucleotides: 7. This CDR3 has 13 amino acids. The germline V gene has CDR1 SQVTM and CDR2 ANQGSEA. The CDR3 protein is CSVKTGTSYEQYF. CDR3 bases: TGCAGCGTCAAAACGGGGACTAGCTACGAGCAGTACTTC.

V usage is TRBV5-1 and J usage is TRBJ1-4; 9 nucleotides agree with TRBD1. Germline lookup yields CDR1 SGHRS and CDR2 YFSETQ. J gave up 0 bases and V 5 bases, and 11 bases lay outside the gene matches. This CDR3 is 18 amino acids long. Here the CDR3 reads CASSATGGASATNEKLFF. CDR3 nucleotide sequence: TGCGCCAGCAGTGCCACAGGGGGCGCCTCTGCAACTAATGAAAAACTGTTTTTT.

This chain uses TRBV30 with TRBJ1-6; TRBD1 might be the D (5 bases). CDR1 GTSNPN and CDR2 SVGIG come from the germline V gene (reference sequence). The CDR3 length is 16 residues. V was shortened by 2 bases and J by 4 bases, with 15 bases between the two germline ends. CDR3 region: CAWSSRQRRYNSPLHF. For the CDR3, the DNA is TGTGCCTGGAGTTCAAGACAGCGCCGTTATAATTCACCCCTCCACTTT.

A single count supports this clone. This rearrangement joins TRBV30 to TRBJ1-1; no reliable D call. The germline gives CDR1 GTSNPN, CDR2 SVGIG (reference sequence). This CDR3 is 13 amino acids long. The V and J ends lost 3 bases and 0 bases respectively, with 8 bases between them. Here the CDR3 reads CAWRNSLNTEAFF. In nucleotides, the CDR3 is TGTGCCTGGAGGAACAGCTTGAACACTGAAGCTTTCTTT.

V gene TRBV30 combines with J gene TRBJ2-7; D gene uncertain. V was trimmed by 8 bases and J by 4 bases, leaving 12 bases between them. CDR1 is GTSNPN, CDR2 SVGIG, per germline (reference sequence). This CDR3 has 11 amino acids. This CDR3 reads CALAARYEQYF. Here the CDR3 DNA reads TGTGCCCTGGCGGCCCGTTACGAGCAGTACTTC.

The chain carries TRBV19 and TRBJ1-2; 8 bases are shared with TRBD1. The CDR3 runs to 18 residues. J gave up 1 base and V 4 bases, and 14 bases lay outside the gene matches. CDR1 LNHDA and CDR2 SQIVND come from the germline V gene (reference sequence). Written as DNA, the CDR3 is TGTGCCAGTAGTACCACCGGGACAGGCCCACTCTTTAACTATGGCTACACCTTC. Its protein is CASSTTGTGPLFNYGYTF.

CDR3 sequence: CASSYRSTEAFF. CDR3 nucleotides: TGTGCCAGCAGTTACCGCAGCACTGAAGCTTTCTTT. The chain employs TRBV6-2 or TRBV6-3 and TRBJ1-1; D gene unclear. CDR1 is MNHEY, CDR2 SVGEGT, per germline. V lost 2 bases and J 4 bases, leaving 5 bases between the germline ends. This CDR3 spans 12 amino acids.

The V gene is TRBV7-3, the J gene TRBJ1-1, with TRBD1 as a possible D gene (6 bases). The V gene lost 5 bases and the J gene lost 1 base, with 8 bases spanning the gap. CDR3 length equals 13 residues. CDR1 and CDR2 from the germline V gene are SGHTA and FQGTGA. DNA of the CDR3: TGTGCCAGCAGCCGACAGGAGAACACTGAAGCTTTCTTT. This translates into CASSRQENTEAFF. Complete variable domain (other parts from reference TRBV7-3 and TRBJ1-1): GAGVSQTPSNKVTEKGKYVELRCDPISGHTALYWYRQSLGQGPEFLIYFQGTGAADDSGLPNDRFFAVRPEGSVSTLKIQRTERGDSAVYLCASSRQENTEAFFGQGTRLTVV.

V is TRBV9 and J is TRBJ1-2; 9 bases match TRBD1. V trimming: 3 bases; J trimming: 7 bases; junction bases outside the gene matches: 7. CDR3 length: 14 amino acids. Per germline, CDR1 SGDLS and CDR2 YYNGEE. CDR3 sequence reads: CASSDRQGVGGYTF. CDR3 in DNA: TGTGCCAGCAGCGACCGACAGGGGGTCGGTGGCTACACCTTC.

V is TRBV6-5 and J is TRBJ1-1, with unresolved D. Looked up from germline, CDR1 is MNHEY and CDR2 is SVGAGI. V shed 8 bases and J shed 4 bases, with 8 bases lying between them. There are 11 residues in the CDR3. As DNA, the CDR3 is TGTGCCAGCGGCCGGGGCACTGAAGCTTTCTTT. Translation: CASGRGTEAFF.

The CDR3 DNA follows: TGCAGCGTTGGTCCCGGGACAGAGTACGAGCAGTACTTC. Its protein product is CSVGPGTEYEQYF. The chain is built from TRBV29-1 and TRBJ2-7; 7 positions agree with TRBD1. The CDR3 contains 13 residues. Trimming cost V 4 bases and J 4 bases; bases outside gene matches: 7. Germline-derived CDR1 and CDR2 are SQVTM and ANQGSEA.

V and J are TRBV3-1 (or the pseudogene TRBV3-2) and TRBJ2-7; 10 nucleotides line up with TRBD2. V lost 4 bases, J lost 0 bases, and 3 bases stayed unmatched. CDR1 is LGHDT and CDR2 is YNNKEL in the germline V gene (reference sequence). The CDR3 has 15 residues. CDR3 DNA: TGTGCCAGCAGCCTGAGCGGGAGGGCCTCCTACGAGCAGTACTTC. It translates to CASSLSGRASYEQYF.

The V gene is TRBV9, the J gene TRBJ2-1; TRBD1 might be the D (7 bases). CDR1 and CDR2 from the germline V gene are SGDLS and YYNGEE. The length of the CDR3 is 16 residues. Trimming shortened V by 1 base and J by 6 bases, and 17 bases separated the two germline ends. The CDR3, as DNA: TGTGCCAGCAGCGTAAAGGGAGGAGGGGGCATCAATGAGCAGTTCTTC. Its protein product is CASSVKGGGGINEQFF.

The V gene is TRBV10-3, the J gene TRBJ1-5; possible D gene TRBD1, 5 bases. Germline CDR1 is ENHRY and CDR2 is SYGVKD. The CDR3 runs to 15 residues. V lost 0 bases and J lost 3, with 9 bases in between. CDR3 sequence reads: CAISESAGINQPQHF. In DNA form, the CDR3 reads TGTGCCATCAGTGAGTCGGCAGGGATCAATCAGCCCCAGCATTTT.

This clone came up once. The V and J genes are TRBV5-4 and TRBJ1-4; 9 bases match TRBD1. This CDR3 comprises 16 residues. Trimming cost V 0 bases and J 5 bases; bases outside gene matches: 5. The germline CDR1 and CDR2 sequences are SGHNT and YYREEE (reference sequence). In DNA, the CDR3 is TGTGCCAGCAGCTTGGCCGGGGGACAGGGAAATGAAAAACTGTTTTTT. It yields the protein CASSLAGGQGNEKLFF.